A single sample is the source of the 13 T cell receptor beta chains below, sequenced in a study of T cells in Graves' hyperthyroidism and ophthalmopathy. RNA transcripts gave rise to amplified TCR beta CDR3 regions. HTBI primers drove first-round RT-PCR of the TCR CDR3. TCRdb reanalysed the multiplex PCR reads using MiXCR and keeps one entry per CDR3 protein. The sample carries approximately 640,000 distinct CDR3 sequences, around a sixth recorded once. The specimen sequenced was blood. These receptors were taken from a man aged 50 to 60 with Graves' hyperthyroidism.

The V gene is TRBV29-1, the J gene TRBJ2-1; D is unclear. CDR3 length: 12 amino acids. The germline gives CDR1 SQVTM, CDR2 ANQGSEA. Between the trimmed V and J ends, which lost 0 bases and 4 bases, there was a span of 4 bases. The CDR3 region has the DNA TGCAGCGTTGAAGAAATATACAATGAGCAGTTCTTC. Amino acids: CSVEEIYNEQFF.

The rearrangement links TRBV5-6 to TRBJ2-7; the D gene is possibly TRBD2 (7 bases). Germline V gene lookup returns CDR1 SGHDT and CDR2 YYEEEE. The length of the CDR3 is 15 residues. With 6 bases removed from V and 2 bases from J, the gap between germline ends came to 18 bases. The CDR3 region has the DNA TGTGCCAGCACCATATTGGGGGGGGCCCCCTACGAGCAGTACTTC. Translating it yields CASTILGGAPYEQYF.

This clonotype was found many times. V gene TRBV30 combines with J gene TRBJ1-2, with D uncertain. CDR1 is GTSNPN, CDR2 SVGIG, per germline (reference sequence). The V and J ends lost 3 bases and 3 bases respectively, with 8 bases between them. The CDR3 runs 12 residues. The CDR3 DNA follows: TGTGCCTGGAGGACCCTACACTATGGCTACACCTTC. This sequence encodes CAWRTLHYGYTF.

This clonotype was recorded many times. This rearrangement joins TRBV10-3 to TRBJ2-3; 13 positions match TRBD2. J lost 1 base, V lost 6 bases, and 4 bases had no gene match. The CDR3 contains 16 residues. Per the germline V gene, CDR1 is ENHRY and CDR2 is SYGVKD. CDR3 nucleotides: TGTGCCATCAGACCTGGACTAGCGGGAGGCACAGATACGCAGTATTTT. Translation gives CAIRPGLAGGTDTQYF.

The chain uses TRBV25-1 and TRBJ2-1; a possible D gene is TRBD2 (5 bases). The CDR3 extends over 13 amino acids. Trimming cost V 2 bases and J 6 bases, with 8 bases left between them. The germline V gene has CDR1 MGHDK and CDR2 SYGVNS. For the CDR3, the DNA is TGTGCCAGCAGTGAAATCGAGGGCAATGAGCAGTTCTTC. Translation: CASSEIEGNEQFF.

This clonotype was detected many times. The chain recombines TRBV12-3 or TRBV12-4 with TRBJ2-6; D might be TRBD1 (6 bases). This CDR3 is 15 amino acids long. The germline V and J ends were trimmed by 4 bases and 8 bases, with 15 bases remaining between them. CDR3 DNA sequence: TGTGCCAGCAGTTCACTCAACAGGGAGACCAACGTCCTGACTTTC. Its translation is CASSSLNRETNVLTF.

This clonotype has more than one count but fewer than ten. The chain joins TRBV5-1 to TRBJ1-4, with D perhaps matching TRBD1 (6 bases). V was trimmed by 2 bases and J by 8 bases, leaving 10 bases between them. Germline CDR1 and CDR2: SGHRS and YFSETQ. The CDR3 contains 13 residues. Here the CDR3 reads CASSFEGTEKLFF. DNA for the CDR3: TGCGCCAGCAGCTTTGAAGGGACAGAAAAACTGTTTTTT.

This clonotype has a handful of counts. The rearrangement links TRBV12-3 or TRBV12-4 to TRBJ1-2; D is possibly TRBD1 (5 bases). The CDR3 runs 17 residues. Trimming took off 4 bases at V and 2 bases at J, with 20 bases between the two ends. The CDR3 bases are TGTGCCAGCAGTTCTCTACCTACTTGGGCAGGGAACTATGGCTACACCTTC. The encoded protein is CASSSLPTWAGNYGYTF.

This clonotype was counted at least ten times. This sequence joins TRBV2 and TRBJ2-1, with D hard to call. V gave up 7 bases and J gave up 4 bases, with 11 bases separating them. There are 13 residues in the CDR3. CDR1 is SNHLY, CDR2 FYNNEI, per germline. The CDR3 sequence is CASNLQSYNEQFF. Here the CDR3 DNA reads TGTGCCAGCAATCTACAGTCGTACAATGAGCAGTTCTTC.

This clonotype was seen ten or more times. V gene TRBV7-6 combines with J gene TRBJ2-7, with D maybe TRBD1 (8 bases). In germline, CDR1 is SGHVS, CDR2 FNYEAQ. The CDR3 length is 17 residues. V gave up 1 base and J gave up 3 bases, with 19 bases separating them. Here the CDR3 DNA reads TGTGCCAGCAGCTTAGATAGACAGGGGAGGGCTTACTACGAGCAGTACTTC. Translated: CASSLDRQGRAYYEQYF.

Comments on this clonotype: A clone one base away is much larger, so this may be a read error. The chain employs TRBV7-2 and TRBJ2-1; D gene uncertain. The ends were cut back, 1 base at V and 9 bases at J, with 16 bases in the middle. The CDR3 is 15 amino acids. Germline lookup yields CDR1 SGHTA and CDR2 FQGNSA. CDR3 loop: CASSLVGISMGEQFF. In nucleotides, the CDR3 is TGTGCCAGCAGCTTAGTGGGGATCTCTATGGGTGAGCAGTTCTTC.

This clonotype has at least ten counts. The gene calls are TRBV12-3 or TRBV12-4 and TRBJ1-3; the match to TRBD1 covers 11 bases. The J segment lost 0 bases and the V segment lost 8 bases, leaving 6 bases of the junction unmatched. CDR3 length: 16 residues. CDR3 sequence: CASWDRGTFSGNTIYF. The CDR3 bases are TGTGCCAGCTGGGACAGGGGGACTTTCTCTGGAAACACCATATATTTT.

This chain links TRBV20-1 with TRBJ2-4; D is unclear. The V gene's germline CDR1 is DFQATT and CDR2 SNEGSKA (reference sequence). The V and J ends lost 6 bases and 3 bases respectively, with 15 bases between them. The length of the CDR3 is 14 residues. Written as DNA, the CDR3 is TGCAGTGCCCCCTGGCCTATGAACAAAAACATTCAGTACTTC. Its protein is CSAPWPMNKNIQYF.